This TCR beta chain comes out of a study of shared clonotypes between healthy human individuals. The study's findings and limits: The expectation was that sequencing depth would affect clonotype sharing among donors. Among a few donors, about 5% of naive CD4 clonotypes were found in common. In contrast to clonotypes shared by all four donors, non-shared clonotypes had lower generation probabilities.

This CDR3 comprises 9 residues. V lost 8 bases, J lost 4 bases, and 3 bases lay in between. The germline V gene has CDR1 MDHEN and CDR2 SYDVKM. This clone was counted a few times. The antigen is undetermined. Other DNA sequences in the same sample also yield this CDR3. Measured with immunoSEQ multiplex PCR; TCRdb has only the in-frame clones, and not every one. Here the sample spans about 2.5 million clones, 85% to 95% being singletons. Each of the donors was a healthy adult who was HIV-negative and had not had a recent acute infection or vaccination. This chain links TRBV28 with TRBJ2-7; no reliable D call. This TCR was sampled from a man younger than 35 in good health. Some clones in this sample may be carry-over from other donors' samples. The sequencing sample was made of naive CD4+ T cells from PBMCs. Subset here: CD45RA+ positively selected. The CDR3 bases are TGTGCCAGCGGGTACGAGCAGTACTTC. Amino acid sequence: CASGYEQYF.